Following are 29 T cell receptor beta chains from one sample sequenced in a study of blood T cell repertoires in COVID-19. The table came from immunoSEQ multiplex PCR; TCRdb's copy has only in-frame clones and leaves some out. The sample lists around 25,000 clones, almost 90% occurring once. Material: peripheral blood. These receptors originate from a woman aged 55-70 years with active COVID-19.

The chain couples TRBV28 to TRBJ1-2; D is possibly TRBD1 (6 bases). Germline V gene data show CDR1 as MDHEN and CDR2 as SYDVKM. The CDR3 length is 13 residues. V shed 3 bases and J shed 8 bases, with 13 bases lying between them. This CDR3 is CASSFGRGKGYTF. For the CDR3, the DNA is TGTGCCAGCAGTTTCGGCAGGGGTAAGGGCTACACCTTC.

The rearrangement links TRBV5-4 to TRBJ2-7, with 7 bases that match TRBD2. Trimming cost V 1 base and J 10 bases; bases outside gene matches: 5. The CDR3 is made up of 12 amino acids. The germline gives CDR1 SGHNT, CDR2 YYREEE (reference sequence). CDR3 region: CASSLIGLVQYF. The CDR3 coding sequence is TGTGCCAGCAGCTTGATCGGACTAGTTCAGTACTTC. Filled out from reference TRBV5-4 and TRBJ2-7, the complete variable domain reads ETGVTQSPTHLIKTRGQQVTLRCSSQSGHNTVSWYQQALGQGPQFIFQYYREEENGRGNFPPRFSGLQFPNYSSELNVNALELDDSALYLCASSLIGLVQYFGPGTRLTVT.

The chain employs TRBV4-3 and TRBJ1-4; D not certain. The length of the CDR3 is 14 residues. Per germline, CDR1 LGHNA and CDR2 YSLEER. V lost 0 bases, J lost 8 bases, and 10 bases lay in between. Here the CDR3 reads CASSQDGQTEKLFF. DNA for the CDR3: TGCGCCAGCAGCCAAGATGGGCAGACAGAAAAACTGTTTTTT.

The chain couples TRBV10-3 to TRBJ1-6; D not resolved. The germline CDR1 and CDR2 sequences are ENHRY and SYGVKD. Trimming cost V 0 bases and J 0 bases, with 9 bases left between them. The CDR3 length is 17 residues. The CDR3 nucleotides read TGTGCCATCAGTGAGTCGCATCAGTACTCCTATAATTCACCCCTCCACTTT. Its translation: CAISESHQYSYNSPLHF.

The chain is built from TRBV9 and TRBJ2-5; 8 bases map to TRBD2. Germline V CDR1 and CDR2: SGDLS, YYNGEE. V dropped 4 bases and J dropped 3; count of bases not matched to a gene: 11. This CDR3 contains 16 residues. In DNA, the CDR3 is TGTGCCAGCAGCTCCATGGGGACTAGGGGTGAAGAGACCCAGTACTTC. Translating gives CASSSMGTRGEETQYF.

This chain joins TRBV28 and TRBJ2-1; a possible D gene is TRBD2 (6 bases). CDR1 and CDR2 (germline): MDHEN, SYDVKM. Trimming pared 7 bases from V and 7 bases from J, leaving 17 bases between. The CDR3 has 14 residues. CDR3 DNA sequence: TGTGCCAGCAAGGCCGGCGGGGCAGGAAATGAGCAGTTCTTC. It specifies CASKAGGAGNEQFF.

The chain links TRBV4-1 to TRBJ2-7, with 7 positions matching TRBD2. Germline CDR1 MGHRA, CDR2 YSYEKL. J was trimmed by 12 bases and V by 2 bases; bases with no gene match: 7. The CDR3 has 12 amino acids. The CDR3 protein is CASSQHWGGRYF. The CDR3 DNA follows: TGCGCCAGCAGCCAACACTGGGGGGGAAGGTACTTC.

This clone was found once. This chain uses TRBV5-1 with TRBJ2-2, with 7 bases lining up with TRBD2. The CDR3 has 13 residues. J lost 4 bases, V lost 7 bases, and 4 bases had no gene match. Looked up from germline, CDR1 is SGHRS and CDR2 is YFSETQ. CDR3: CASETSSTGELFF. The DNA of the CDR3 is TGCGCCAGCGAGACTAGCAGCACCGGGGAGCTGTTTTTT.

The rearrangement uses TRBV6-2 or TRBV6-3 and TRBJ2-7; a weak D match, TRBD2 (5 bases). Germline lookup yields CDR1 MNHEY and CDR2 SVGEGT. This CDR3 is built from 13 residues. V was shortened by 0 bases and J by 6 bases, with 9 bases between the two germline ends. The CDR3: CASSYSRGSEQYF. CDR3 DNA sequence: TGTGCCAGCAGTTACTCGCGAGGGAGCGAGCAGTACTTC.

This chain links TRBV7-2 with TRBJ1-2; 8 bases fit TRBD1. The CDR3 is 15 amino acids. Trimming at V came to 1 base and at J to 4 bases, leaving 5 bases not matched to a gene. CDR1 and CDR2 from the germline V gene are SGHTA and FQGNSA. CDR3 DNA sequence: TGTGCCAGCAGCTTAGGAGCAGGGGGCCTCTATGGCTACACCTTC. Translated: CASSLGAGGLYGYTF.

This clone appeared once. This chain uses TRBV2 with TRBJ2-1; D might be TRBD2 (5 bases). CDR3 length: 14 residues. Trimming took off 10 bases at V and 0 bases at J, with 13 bases between the two ends. Germline V gene sequence: CDR1 SNHLY, CDR2 FYNNEI. Here the CDR3 DNA reads TGTGCCACCGGACTCCTTAGCTCCTACAATGAGCAGTTCTTC. Its protein product is CATGLLSSYNEQFF. The full variable domain, completed using reference TRBV2 and TRBJ2-1, is EPEVTQTPSHQVTQMGQEVILRCVPISNHLYFYWYRQILGQKVEFLVSFYNNEISEKSEIFDDQFSVERPDGSNFTLKIRSTKLEDSAMYFCATGLLSSYNEQFFGPGTRLTVL.

By share of the sample, this clone is medium-sized. The chain is built from TRBV7-8 and TRBJ1-4, with 9 bases fitting TRBD1. Germline V gene sequence: CDR1 SGHVS, CDR2 FQNEAQ. V shed 5 bases and J 8 bases; nucleotides not matched to a gene: 3. The CDR3 runs 13 residues. The CDR3 is CASSGTGSEKLFF. The CDR3, as DNA: TGTGCCAGCAGCGGGACAGGGTCGGAAAAACTGTTTTTT.

The chain combines TRBV7-9 with TRBJ1-2; 8 bases are shared with TRBD1. CDR1 is SEHNR and CDR2 is FQNEAQ in the germline V gene (reference sequence). The V segment lost 1 base and the J segment 2 bases; nucleotides outside the gene matches: 3. CDR3 size: 15 residues. The CDR3 nucleotides read TGTGCCAGCAGCTTAGAGACAGGGGTAAACTATGGCTACACCTTC. Protein sequence: CASSLETGVNYGYTF.

This chain uses TRBV20-1 with TRBJ2-7, with D maybe TRBD2 (5 bases). Trimming removed 7 bases from V and 2 bases from J, with 9 bases in between. This CDR3 has 11 residues. Germline CDR1 reads DFQATT; CDR2 reads SNEGSKA (reference sequence). Written as DNA, the CDR3 is TGCAGTGGAGGGCCAGCCTACGAGCAGTACTTC. Translated, it gives CSGGPAYEQYF.

The rearrangement uses TRBV6-4 and TRBJ2-1, with a possible D match to TRBD2 (6 bases). This CDR3 has 16 amino acids. CDR1 and CDR2 from the germline V gene are MRHNA and SNTAGT. Trimming left V 3 bases short and J 0 bases short, with 12 bases between. The CDR3 here is CASSDGLRGSYNEQFF. In DNA form, the CDR3 reads TGTGCCAGCAGTGATGGCTTGCGGGGCTCCTACAATGAGCAGTTCTTC.

CDR3 coding DNA: TGTGCCAGAAGCTTGGTACCTGGGGGAGGGCCCTCGGGGGAGACCCAGTACTTC. It yields the protein CARSLVPGGGPSGETQYF. The rearrangement uses TRBV5-3 and TRBJ2-5; 7 positions agree with TRBD2. TRBV5-3 is assigned to the ORF class and has an uncertain function. The CDR3 spans 18 residues. Trimming cost V 0 bases and J 5 bases; bases outside gene matches: 16.

This clone was observed a few times. This chain links TRBV21-1 with TRBJ1-5; the table's D gene call, TRBD1, was not cross checked with the DNA. TRBV21-1 is marked as a pseudogene. This CDR3 is 14 amino acids long. CDR3: CASSITGGEEPQHF. The CDR3 DNA is TGTGCCAGCAGCATTACAGGGGGCGAGGAGCCCCAGCATTTT.

V gene TRBV30 combines with J gene TRBJ1-4, with 7 bases that match TRBD1. V lost 2 bases, J lost 6 bases, and 6 bases stayed unmatched. The CDR3 has 14 amino acids. Germline loops: CDR1 GTSNPN, CDR2 SVGIG (reference sequence). The CDR3 DNA reads TGTGCCTGGAGTCCACAGGGGAGTGATGAAAAACTGTTTTTT. Translating it yields CAWSPQGSDEKLFF.

The V and J genes are TRBV5-4 and TRBJ2-1; D unresolved. V lost 1 base and J lost 0, with 17 bases in between. Looked up from germline, CDR1 is SGHNT and CDR2 is YYREEE (reference sequence). The CDR3 spans 18 residues. CDR3 bases: TGTGCCAGCAGCTTGATCCCTCCCCGTCGGAGCTCCTACAATGAGCAGTTCTTC. Translated, it gives CASSLIPPRRSSYNEQFF.

This clone was detected only once. The gene calls are TRBV5-4 and TRBJ2-2; a weak D match, TRBD1 (6 bases). CDR3 length: 15 amino acids. V shed 4 bases and J shed 1 base, with 11 bases lying between them. CDR1 is SGHNT and CDR2 is YYREEE in the germline V gene (reference sequence). Here the CDR3 reads CASSIQDRNTGELFF. The CDR3 DNA sequence: TGTGCCAGCAGCATACAGGACAGGAACACCGGGGAGCTGTTTTTT.

V is TRBV28 and J is TRBJ2-6; D is perhaps TRBD2 (6 bases). CDR3 length: 17 amino acids. Germline CDR1 MDHEN, CDR2 SYDVKM. Trimming cost V 6 bases and J 2 bases, with 17 bases left between them. This chain's CDR3 is CASSTGLRPPGANVLTF. In nucleotides, the CDR3 is TGTGCCAGCAGCACGGGACTCCGACCCCCTGGGGCCAACGTCCTGACTTTC.

This clone was seen only a few times. The gene calls are TRBV19 and TRBJ1-5, with D tentatively TRBD1 (6 bases). The V gene's germline CDR1 is LNHDA and CDR2 SQIVND (reference sequence). V was pared by 6 bases and J by 3 bases, with 9 bases between. The CDR3 covers 13 residues. The CDR3 reads CASRGHYNQPQHF. In DNA, the CDR3 is TGTGCCAGTAGGGGACACTACAATCAGCCCCAGCATTTT.

This chain uses TRBV19 with TRBJ2-5; 9 bases agree with TRBD1. This CDR3 is built from 16 residues. V dropped 4 bases and J dropped 9; count of bases not matched to a gene: 15. Germline V CDR1 and CDR2: LNHDA, SQIVND (reference sequence). CDR3 DNA: TGTGCCAGTAGTACCCCGCGACAGGGGGGTTTAGGGGCCCAGTACTTC. Translating it yields CASSTPRQGGLGAQYF.

V and J are TRBV2 and TRBJ1-2; D may be TRBD1 (6 bases). The CDR3 is 13 amino acids. V was trimmed by 6 bases and J by 4 bases, leaving 12 bases between them. Germline CDR1 SNHLY, CDR2 FYNNEI. The CDR3 bases are TGTGCCAGCAGAGGGGGGGGACTCTATGGCTACACCTTC. It codes for CASRGGGLYGYTF.

The V call is TRBV29-1, the J call TRBJ2-7; a possible D gene is TRBD2 (5 bases). V was pared by 6 bases and J by 5 bases, with 17 bases between. The CDR3 has 13 amino acids. The germline CDR1 and CDR2 sequences are SQVTM and ANQGSEA. Here the CDR3 reads CSVAGRLGHEQYF. The CDR3 DNA reads TGCAGCGTCGCGGGCAGGTTAGGGCACGAGCAGTACTTC.

This clone was seen only once. The gene calls are TRBV5-4 and TRBJ1-4, with 8 bases matching TRBD1. V trimming: 3 bases; J trimming: 10 bases; junction bases outside the gene matches: 11. CDR1 is SGHNT, CDR2 YYREEE, per germline (reference sequence). The CDR3 spans 15 residues. The CDR3 here is CASSSNGDTGGKLFF. CDR3 sequence (DNA): TGTGCCAGCAGCTCAAATGGGGATACAGGGGGAAAACTGTTTTTT.

The genes are TRBV2 and TRBJ1-1; D unresolved. Trimming took off 6 bases at V and 7 bases at J, with 9 bases between the two ends. This CDR3 has 11 amino acids. Germline-derived CDR1 and CDR2 are SNHLY and FYNNEI. The CDR3 reads CASRESLEAFF. Written as DNA, the CDR3 is TGTGCCAGCAGAGAATCTCTTGAAGCTTTCTTT.

This chain links TRBV9 with TRBJ1-2; 8 bases agree with TRBD1. CDR1 and CDR2 from the germline V gene are SGDLS and YYNGEE. This CDR3 contains 15 residues. Trimming at V came to 3 bases and at J to 7 bases, leaving 11 bases not matched to a gene. The chain's CDR3 is CASSAGQGVSSGYTF. CDR3 DNA sequence: TGTGCCAGCAGCGCTGGACAGGGCGTTTCGAGTGGCTACACCTTC.

This clone is a singleton in its sample. The CDR3 nucleotides read TGTGCCAGCAGAATGACTACCCCCGGGGGCACCATATATTTT. Residues: CASRMTTPGGTIYF. The chain combines TRBV6-5 with TRBJ1-3; D possibly corresponds to TRBD1 (5 bases). V lost 6 bases and J lost 9, with 18 bases in between. This CDR3 has 14 residues. Germline CDR1 reads MNHEY; CDR2 reads SVGAGI.